One T cell receptor (beta chain) is described in this entry. This sample stems from a study of blood T cell repertoires in COVID-19. V was pared by 6 bases and J by 2 bases, with 7 bases of the junction left unmatched. The germline V gene has CDR1 SQVTM and CDR2 ANQGSEA. This CDR3 has 14 amino acids. Libraries were prepared by immunoSEQ multiplex PCR; TCRdb keeps only in-frame clonotypes and omits some of them. The sample contains over 200,000 clones, roughly 88% of which appear only once. This clonotype was sampled from a young woman who had been exposed to COVID-19. Sequencing used PBMCs or T cells enriched from blood (not recorded which). This rearrangement joins TRBV29-1 to TRBJ2-7; 10 nucleotides agree with TRBD1. The CDR3 reads CSVRLGQGTYEQYF. CDR3 in DNA: TGCAGCGTAAGATTGGGACAGGGGACCTACGAGCAGTACTTC.